This T cell receptor (beta chain) was observed in a study of blood T cell repertoires in COVID-19. CDR1 is LGHNA, CDR2 YSLEER, per germline. V was pared by 0 bases and J by 8 bases, with 9 bases of the junction left unmatched. CDR3 length: 16 amino acids. Here immunoSEQ multiplex PCR was the method, and the copy in TCRdb shows in-frame clones only, minus some. The data hold under 200,000 clones, with over 80% observed a single time. Sequences were obtained from peripheral blood. This chain connects TRBV4-3 to TRBJ1-4; 7 bases align to TRBD1. This receptor was taken from a woman aged 80 or over with active or convalescent COVID-19. The CDR3 bases are TGCGCCAGCAGCCAAGAAAGGGGGCCGGGTAGCGAAAAACTGTTTTTT. Its protein is CASSQERGPGSEKLFF.